The T cell receptor beta chain described here comes from a study of T cell responses to AZD1222 COVID-19 vaccine. Points from the study as a whole: Sampling captured repertoires only after the peak T cell response. Of the AZD1222 recipients, only five to seven were seropositive at baseline.

Notes on this clone: The antigen is undetermined.

The V end lost 1 base, the J end lost 4 bases, and 8 bases lay between the germline ends. Per germline, CDR1 LGHDT and CDR2 YNNKEL (reference sequence). CDR3 size: 14 residues. TCRdb keeps only in-frame clones here, not all; method: immunoSEQ multiplex PCR. Seen here are around 65,000 clones, around four fifths observed once, and the top ten hold around a quarter. This clonotype was sampled from an adult who received the AZD1222 COVID-19 vaccine. The chain has TRBV3-1 (or the pseudogene TRBV3-2) and TRBJ1-5; D remains ambiguous. Sequencing was performed on peripheral blood, taken 28 days after the second AZD1222 dose. CDR3 DNA: TGTGCCAGCAGCCAAGGAACACAGAATCAGCCCCAGCATTTT. It yields the protein CASSQGTQNQPQHF.